Here is one T cell receptor (beta chain) with its context. This record comes from a study of blood T cell repertoires in COVID-19. Per the original data handling: From reference gene primer amplification, estimates of nucleated cell counts were derived. The assay was immunoSEQ multiplex PCR, and TCRdb's table has in-frame clones only and misses some. The V and J calls and the clone size are those of that table, but D and trimming were determined from the DNA. The sample yields some 450,000 clones, approximately 90% seen once. Trimming cost V 6 bases and J 0 bases, with 12 bases left between them. The CDR3 spans 16 residues. CDR1 LNHDA and CDR2 SQIVND come from the germline V gene (reference sequence).

Sequenced: peripheral blood. The chain joins TRBV19 to TRBJ2-6, with D tentatively TRBD1 (6 bases). The source is a man aged 18-30 years with COVID-19, enrolled during active disease. The CDR3 nucleotides are TGTGCCAGTAGCAAGGACAGCTACTCTGGGGCCAACGTCCTGACTTTC. It is translated as CASSKDSYSGANVLTF.